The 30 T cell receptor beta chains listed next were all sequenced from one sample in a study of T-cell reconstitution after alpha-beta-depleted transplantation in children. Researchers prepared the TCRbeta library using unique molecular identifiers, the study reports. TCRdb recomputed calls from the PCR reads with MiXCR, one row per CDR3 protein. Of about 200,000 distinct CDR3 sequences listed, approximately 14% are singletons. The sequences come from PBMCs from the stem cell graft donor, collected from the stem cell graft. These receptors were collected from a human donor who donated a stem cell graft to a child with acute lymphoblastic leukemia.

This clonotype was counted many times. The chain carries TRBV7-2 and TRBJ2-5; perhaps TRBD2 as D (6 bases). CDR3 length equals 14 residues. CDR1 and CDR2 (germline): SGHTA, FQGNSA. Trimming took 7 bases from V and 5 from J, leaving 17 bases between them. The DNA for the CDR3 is TGTGCCAGCATCCTACGGGGGATGGGGGAGACCCAGTACTTC. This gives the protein CASILRGMGETQYF.

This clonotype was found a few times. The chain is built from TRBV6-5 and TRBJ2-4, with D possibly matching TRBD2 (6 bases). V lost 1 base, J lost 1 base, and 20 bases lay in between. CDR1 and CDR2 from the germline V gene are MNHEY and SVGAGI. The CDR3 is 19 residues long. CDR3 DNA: TGTGCCAGCAGTTACTATCCCCGCGGCGGGGCAGGGGCCAAAAACATTCAGTACTTC. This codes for CASSYYPRGGAGAKNIQYF.

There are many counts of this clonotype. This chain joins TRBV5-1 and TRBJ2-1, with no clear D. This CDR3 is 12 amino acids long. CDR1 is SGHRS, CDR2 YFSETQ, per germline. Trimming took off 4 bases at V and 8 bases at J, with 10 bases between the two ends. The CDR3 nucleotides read TGCGCCAGCAGCCGTGTTAGGGATGAGCAGTTCTTC. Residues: CASSRVRDEQFF.

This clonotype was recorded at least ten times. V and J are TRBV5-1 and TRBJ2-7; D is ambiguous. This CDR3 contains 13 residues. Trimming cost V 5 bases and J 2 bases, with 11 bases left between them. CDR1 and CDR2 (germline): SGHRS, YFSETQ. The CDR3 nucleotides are TGCGCCAGCAGGGTAAGTGCTGCCTACGAGCAGTACTTC. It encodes CASRVSAAYEQYF.

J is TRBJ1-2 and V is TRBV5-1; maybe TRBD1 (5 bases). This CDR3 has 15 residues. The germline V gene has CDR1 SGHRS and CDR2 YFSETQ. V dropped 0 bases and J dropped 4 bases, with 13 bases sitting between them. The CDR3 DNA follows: TGCGCCAGCAGCTTGGGGGACGGGTCCGGCTATGGCTACACCTTC. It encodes CASSLGDGSGYGYTF.

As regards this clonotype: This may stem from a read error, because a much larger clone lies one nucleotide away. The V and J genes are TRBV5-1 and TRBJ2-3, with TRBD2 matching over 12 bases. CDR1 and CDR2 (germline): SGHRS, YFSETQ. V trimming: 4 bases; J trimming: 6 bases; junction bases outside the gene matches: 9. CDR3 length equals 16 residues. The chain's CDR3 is CASSTGASGRADTQYF. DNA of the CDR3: TGCGCCAGCAGCACGGGGGCTAGCGGGAGGGCCGATACGCAGTATTTT.

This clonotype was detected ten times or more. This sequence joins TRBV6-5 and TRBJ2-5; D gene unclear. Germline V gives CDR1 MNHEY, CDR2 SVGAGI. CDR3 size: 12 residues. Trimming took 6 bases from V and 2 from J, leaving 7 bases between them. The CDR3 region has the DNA TGTGCCAGCAGCTCACGACAAGAGACCCAGTACTTC. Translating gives CASSSRQETQYF.

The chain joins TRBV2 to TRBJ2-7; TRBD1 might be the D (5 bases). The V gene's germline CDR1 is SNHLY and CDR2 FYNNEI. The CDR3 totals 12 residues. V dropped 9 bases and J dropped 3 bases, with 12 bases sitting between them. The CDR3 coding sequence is TGTGCCAGTGGGGCAGAGAACTACGAGCAGTACTTC. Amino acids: CASGAENYEQYF.

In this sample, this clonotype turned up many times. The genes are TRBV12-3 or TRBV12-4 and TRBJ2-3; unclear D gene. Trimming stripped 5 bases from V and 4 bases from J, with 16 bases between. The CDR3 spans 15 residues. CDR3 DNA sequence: TGTGCCAGCAGTCCGGACCAAAGATGGCCAGATACGCAGTATTTT. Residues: CASSPDQRWPDTQYF.

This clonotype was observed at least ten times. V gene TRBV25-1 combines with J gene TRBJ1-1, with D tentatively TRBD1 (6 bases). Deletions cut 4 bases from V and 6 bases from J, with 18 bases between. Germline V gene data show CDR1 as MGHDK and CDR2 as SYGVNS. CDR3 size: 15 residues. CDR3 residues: CASSGLTGLSPEAFF. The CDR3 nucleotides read TGTGCCAGCAGTGGCCTCACAGGGCTCAGCCCTGAAGCTTTCTTT. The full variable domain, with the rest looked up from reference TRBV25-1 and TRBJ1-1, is EADIYQTPRYLVIGTGKKITLECSQTMGHDKMYWYQQDPGMELHLIHYSYGVNSTEKGDLSSESTVSRIRTEHFPLTLESARPSHTSQYLCASSGLTGLSPEAFFGQGTRLTVV.

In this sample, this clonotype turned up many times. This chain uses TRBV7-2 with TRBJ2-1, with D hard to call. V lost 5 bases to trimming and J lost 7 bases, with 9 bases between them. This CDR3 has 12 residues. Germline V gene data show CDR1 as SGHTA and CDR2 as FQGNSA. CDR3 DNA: TGTGCCAGCAGCCTATATAGGAATGAGCAGTTCTTC. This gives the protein CASSLYRNEQFF.

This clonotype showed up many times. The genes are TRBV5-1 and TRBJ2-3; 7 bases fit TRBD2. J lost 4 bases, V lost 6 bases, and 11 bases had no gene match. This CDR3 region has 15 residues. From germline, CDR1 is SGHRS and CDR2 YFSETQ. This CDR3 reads CASNPRTSLADTQYF. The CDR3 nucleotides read TGCGCCAGCAATCCGCGGACTAGTCTCGCAGATACGCAGTATTTT.

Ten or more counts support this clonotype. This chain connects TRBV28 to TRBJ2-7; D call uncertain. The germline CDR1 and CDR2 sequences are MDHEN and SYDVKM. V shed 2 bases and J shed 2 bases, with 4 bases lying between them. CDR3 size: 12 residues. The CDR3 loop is CASSLLPYEQYF. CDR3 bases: TGTGCCAGCAGTTTACTTCCCTACGAGCAGTACTTC.

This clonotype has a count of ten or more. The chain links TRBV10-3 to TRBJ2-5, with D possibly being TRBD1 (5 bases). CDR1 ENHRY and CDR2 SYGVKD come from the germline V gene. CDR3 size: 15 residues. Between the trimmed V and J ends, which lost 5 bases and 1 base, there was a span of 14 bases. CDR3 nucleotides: TGTGCCATCAGTTTTCAAGGTGACAGCCAAGAGACCCAGTACTTC. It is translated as CAISFQGDSQETQYF.

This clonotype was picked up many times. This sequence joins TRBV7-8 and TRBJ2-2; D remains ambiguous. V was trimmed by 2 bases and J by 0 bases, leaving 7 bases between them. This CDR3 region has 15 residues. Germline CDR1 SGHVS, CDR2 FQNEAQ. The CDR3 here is CASSLITTNTGELFF. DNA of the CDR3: TGTGCCAGCAGCTTAATAACTACGAACACCGGGGAGCTGTTTTTT.

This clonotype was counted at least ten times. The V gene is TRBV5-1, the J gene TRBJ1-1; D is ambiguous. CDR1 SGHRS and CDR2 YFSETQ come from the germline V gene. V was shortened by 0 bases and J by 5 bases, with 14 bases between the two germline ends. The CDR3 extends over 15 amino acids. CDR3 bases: TGCGCCAGCAGCTTGGCCGTTGGAGTGGGAACTGAAGCTTTCTTT. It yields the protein CASSLAVGVGTEAFF.

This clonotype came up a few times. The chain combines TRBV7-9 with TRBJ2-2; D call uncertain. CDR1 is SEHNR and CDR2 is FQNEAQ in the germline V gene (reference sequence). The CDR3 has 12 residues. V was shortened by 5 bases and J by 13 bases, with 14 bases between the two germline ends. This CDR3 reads CASSPDLGVLFF. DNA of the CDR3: TGTGCCAGCAGCCCAGACCTGGGTGTGCTGTTTTTT.

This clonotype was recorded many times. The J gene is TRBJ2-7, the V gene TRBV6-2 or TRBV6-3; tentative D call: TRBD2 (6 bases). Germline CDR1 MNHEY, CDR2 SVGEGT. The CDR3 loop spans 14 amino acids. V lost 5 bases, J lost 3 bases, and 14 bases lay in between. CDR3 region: CASSKGTGRYEQYF. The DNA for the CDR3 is TGTGCCAGCAGTAAGGGGACTGGACGCTACGAGCAGTACTTC.

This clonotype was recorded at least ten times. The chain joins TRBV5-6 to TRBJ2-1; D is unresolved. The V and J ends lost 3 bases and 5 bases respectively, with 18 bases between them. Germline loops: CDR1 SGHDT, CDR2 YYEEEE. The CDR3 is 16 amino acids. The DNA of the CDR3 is TGTGCCAGCAGCTCCCTAAGCTCCCGAAGGAACAATGAGCAGTTCTTC. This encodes CASSSLSSRRNNEQFF.

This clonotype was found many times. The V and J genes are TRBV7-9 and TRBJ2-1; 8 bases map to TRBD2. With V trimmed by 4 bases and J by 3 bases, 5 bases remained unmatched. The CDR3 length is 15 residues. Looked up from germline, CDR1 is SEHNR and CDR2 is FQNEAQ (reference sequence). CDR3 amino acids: CASSSVAGIYNEQFF. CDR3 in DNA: TGTGCCAGCAGCTCAGTAGCGGGAATCTACAATGAGCAGTTCTTC.

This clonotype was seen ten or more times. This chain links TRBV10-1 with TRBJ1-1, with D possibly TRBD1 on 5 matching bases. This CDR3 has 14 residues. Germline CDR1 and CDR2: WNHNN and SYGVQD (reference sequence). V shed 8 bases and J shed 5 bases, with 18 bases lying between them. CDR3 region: CASPPGSGGTEAFF. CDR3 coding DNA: TGCGCCAGCCCCCCAGGGTCAGGAGGGACTGAAGCTTTCTTT.

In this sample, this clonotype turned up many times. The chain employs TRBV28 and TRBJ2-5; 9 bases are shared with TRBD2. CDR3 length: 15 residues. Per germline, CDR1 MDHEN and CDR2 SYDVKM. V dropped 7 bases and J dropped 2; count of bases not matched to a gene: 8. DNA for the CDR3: TGTGCCAGCACTAAAGGGACTAGCCTACAAGAGACCCAGTACTTC. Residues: CASTKGTSLQETQYF.

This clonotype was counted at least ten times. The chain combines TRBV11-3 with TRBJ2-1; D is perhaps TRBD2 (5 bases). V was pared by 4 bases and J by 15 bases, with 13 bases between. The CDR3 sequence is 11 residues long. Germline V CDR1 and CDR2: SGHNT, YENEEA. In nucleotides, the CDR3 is TGTGCCAGCAGCTCCGGACTGGTTCCGTTCTTC. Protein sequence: CASSSGLVPFF.

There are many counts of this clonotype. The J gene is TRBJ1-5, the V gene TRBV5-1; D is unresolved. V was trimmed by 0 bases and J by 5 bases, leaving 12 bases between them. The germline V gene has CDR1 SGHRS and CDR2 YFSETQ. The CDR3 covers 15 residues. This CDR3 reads CASSLGSALDQPQHF. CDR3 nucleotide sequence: TGCGCCAGCAGCTTGGGTAGTGCCCTTGATCAGCCCCAGCATTTT. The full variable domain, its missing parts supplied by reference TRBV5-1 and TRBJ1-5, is KAGVTQTPRYLIKTRGQQVTLSCSPISGHRSVSWYQQTPGQGLQFLFEYFSETQRNKGNFPGRFSGRQFSNSRSEMNVSTLELGDSALYLCASSLGSALDQPQHFGDGTRLSIL.

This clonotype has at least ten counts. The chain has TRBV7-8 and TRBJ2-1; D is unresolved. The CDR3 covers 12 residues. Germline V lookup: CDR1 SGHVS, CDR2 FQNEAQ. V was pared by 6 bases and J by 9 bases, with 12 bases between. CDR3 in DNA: TGTGCCAGCAGACCTCGTCTTCGTGAGCAGTTCTTC. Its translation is CASRPRLREQFF.

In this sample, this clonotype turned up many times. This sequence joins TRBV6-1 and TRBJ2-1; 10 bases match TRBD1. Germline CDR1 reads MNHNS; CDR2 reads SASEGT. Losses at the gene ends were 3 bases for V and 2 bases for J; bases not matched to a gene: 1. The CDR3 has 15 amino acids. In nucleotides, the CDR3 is TGTGCCAGCAGTGACGACAGGGGGCCCTACAATGAGCAGTTCTTC. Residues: CASSDDRGPYNEQFF.

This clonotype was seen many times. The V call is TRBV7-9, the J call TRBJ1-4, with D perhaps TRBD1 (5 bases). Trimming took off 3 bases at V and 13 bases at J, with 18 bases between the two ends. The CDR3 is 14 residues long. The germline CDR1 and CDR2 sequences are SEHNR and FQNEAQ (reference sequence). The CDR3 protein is CASSFGRTQRGLFF. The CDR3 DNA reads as TGTGCCAGCAGCTTTGGACGGACACAAAGAGGACTGTTTTTT.

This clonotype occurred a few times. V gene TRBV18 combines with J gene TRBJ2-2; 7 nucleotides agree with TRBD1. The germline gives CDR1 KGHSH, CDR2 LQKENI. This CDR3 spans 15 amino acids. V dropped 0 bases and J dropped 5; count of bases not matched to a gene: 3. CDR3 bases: TGTGCCAGCTCACCACCAGGGGGCGGAACCGGGGAGCTGTTTTTT. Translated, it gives CASSPPGGGTGELFF.

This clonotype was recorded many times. The DNA of the CDR3 is TGCAGCGTGGACAGGGGATTTGGTAGCGGGAGCCCCAATGAGCAGTTCTTC. This gives the protein CSVDRGFGSGSPNEQFF. The rearrangement links TRBV29-1 to TRBJ2-1, with D possibly being TRBD1 or TRBD2 (9 bases each). Trimming left V 6 bases short and J 6 bases short, with 27 bases between. CDR1 SQVTM and CDR2 ANQGSEA come from the germline V gene. The CDR3 loop spans 17 amino acids.

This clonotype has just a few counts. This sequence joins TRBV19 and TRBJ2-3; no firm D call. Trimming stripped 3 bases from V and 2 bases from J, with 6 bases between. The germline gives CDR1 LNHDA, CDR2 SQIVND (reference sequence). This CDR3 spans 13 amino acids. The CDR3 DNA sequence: TGTGCCAGTAGTATCAAGAACACAGATACGCAGTATTTT. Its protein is CASSIKNTDTQYF. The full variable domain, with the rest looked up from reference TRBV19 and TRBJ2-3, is DGGITQSPKYLFRKEGQNVTLSCEQNLNHDAMYWYRQDPGQGLRLIYYSQIVNDFQKGDIAEGYSVSREKKESFPLTVTSAQKNPTAFYLCASSIKNTDTQYFGPGTRLTVL.